A single sample gave rise to the 13 T cell receptor beta chains below, sequenced in a study of Graves' ophthalmopathy and Graves' hyperthyroidism. Scientists amplified the TCR beta CDR3 regions from RNA transcripts. First-round RT-PCR used HTBI primers; second-round multiplex PCR followed. TCRdb ran MiXCR on the multiplex PCR reads and lists one entry per CDR3 protein. Here the sample spans around 1,000,000 distinct CDR3 sequences, about two fifths being singletons. Sequenced: peripheral blood or thyroid tissue (not recorded which). The receptors derive from an adult man with Graves' hyperthyroidism.

This clonotype was seen at least ten times. V gene TRBV6-5 combines with J gene TRBJ1-2; TRBD1 aligns across 7 bases. CDR3 length equals 14 residues. Germline lookup yields CDR1 MNHEY and CDR2 SVGAGI. V shed 5 bases and J 7 bases; nucleotides not matched to a gene: 10. The CDR3 region is CASSLLTGKSGYTF. CDR3 nucleotide sequence: TGTGCCAGCAGTCTACTGACAGGGAAGAGTGGCTACACCTTC.

The V gene is TRBV2, the J gene TRBJ1-4, with D possibly being TRBD1 (6 bases). This CDR3 comprises 14 residues. Germline lookup yields CDR1 SNHLY and CDR2 FYNNEI. V was clipped by 5 bases and J by 4 bases, with 11 bases between them. The CDR3 loop is CASSLDRFNEKLFF. The CDR3 DNA follows: TGTGCCAGCAGTCTGGACAGATTTAATGAAAAACTGTTTTTT.

This clonotype has more than one count but fewer than ten. V is TRBV12-3 or TRBV12-4 and J is TRBJ2-5; D is perhaps TRBD1 or TRBD2 (5 bases each). Trimming removed 4 bases from V and 5 bases from J, with 8 bases in between. The CDR3 length is 12 residues. CDR3 region: CASSSWGETQYF. CDR3 DNA: TGTGCCAGCAGTTCCTGGGGGGAGACCCAGTACTTC.

This clonotype has just a few counts. The chain couples TRBV2 to TRBJ1-5; 7 bases map to TRBD1. This CDR3 region has 17 residues. Looked up from germline, CDR1 is SNHLY and CDR2 is FYNNEI. V trimming: 6 bases; J trimming: 5 bases; junction bases outside the gene matches: 16. The CDR3, as DNA: TGTGCCAGCAGGCCAAATCCTAGGGGGCGCATTGATCAGCCCCAGCATTTT. Amino acids: CASRPNPRGRIDQPQHF. Based on the CDR3 plus reference TRBV2 and TRBJ1-5, the full variable domain is EPEVTQTPSHQVTQMGQEVILRCVPISNHLYFYWYRQILGQKVEFLVSFYNNEISEKSEIFDDQFSVERPDGSNFTLKIRSTKLEDSAMYFCASRPNPRGRIDQPQHFGDGTRLSIL.

About this clonotype itself: The junction differs from germline at one of its ends, possibly a read error. The rearrangement links TRBV7-9 to TRBJ2-7, with D perhaps TRBD1 (5 bases). Germline values: CDR1 SEHNR, CDR2 FQNEAQ (reference sequence). The CDR3 has 13 residues. CDR3 sequence reads: CACSQGEAYEQYF. CDR3 sequence (DNA): TGTGCCTGCAGCCAAGGGGAAGCCTACGAGCAGTACTTC.

This clonotype appeared many times. J is TRBJ1-5 and V is TRBV11-3; tentatively, D is TRBD1 (5 bases). This CDR3 comprises 15 residues. The V end was cut by 5 bases, the J end by 7 bases, with 18 bases between. Germline V gene lookup returns CDR1 SGHNT and CDR2 YENEEA. In DNA, the CDR3 is TGTGCCAGCAGCCAAGATGGGCAGGGCAGCCAGCCCCAGCATTTT. Translated: CASSQDGQGSQPQHF.

This clonotype showed up many times. The genes are TRBV20-1 and TRBJ2-5; perhaps TRBD2 as D (6 bases). V lost 2 bases and J 3 bases, leaving 13 bases between the germline ends. The CDR3 is 14 residues long. CDR1 is DFQATT and CDR2 is SNEGSKA in the germline V gene (reference sequence). The CDR3 loop reads CSARPPGGEETQYF. Here the CDR3 DNA reads TGCAGTGCTAGACCTCCGGGCGGGGAAGAGACCCAGTACTTC.

This clonotype was seen only a few times. The chain couples TRBV29-1 to TRBJ2-7; D tentatively reads TRBD1 or TRBD2 (6 bases each). The CDR3 consists of 15 residues. V was cut by 1 base and J by 0 bases, with 13 bases left in between. The germline gives CDR1 SQVTM, CDR2 ANQGSEA. The CDR3 here is CSVEGRGRFSYEQYF. Written as DNA, the CDR3 is TGCAGCGTTGAAGGTAGGGGGAGGTTCTCCTACGAGCAGTACTTC.

This clonotype was seen more than once but under ten times. The V call is TRBV15, the J call TRBJ1-4; 11 bases map to TRBD1. The CDR3 is 17 amino acids. Germline assignment: CDR1 LNHNV and CDR2 YYDKDF (reference sequence). V lost 3 bases, J lost 5 bases, and 8 bases stayed unmatched. The CDR3 sequence is CATSSQDRGLPNEKLFF. CDR3 coding DNA: TGTGCCACCAGCAGCCAGGACAGGGGGCTTCCCAATGAAAAACTGTTTTTT.

To note about this clonotype: A much larger clonotype is one base distant, so this may be a read error. This sequence joins TRBV7-2 and TRBJ2-7; D tentatively reads TRBD1 or TRBD2 (5 bases each). Germline lookup yields CDR1 SGHTA and CDR2 FQGNSA. The CDR3 has 16 amino acids. The CDR3 sequence: CASSQEAGTLADEQYF. CDR3 nucleotides: TGCGCCAGCAGCCAAGAAGCCGGGACCTTGGCTGACGAGCAGTACTTC. The full variable domain, its missing parts supplied by reference TRBV7-2 and TRBJ2-7, is GAGVSQSPSNKVTEKGKDVELRCDPISGHTALYWYRQSLGQGLEFLIYFQGNSAPDKSGLPSDRFSAERTGGSVSTLTIQRTQQEDSAVYLCASSQEAGTLADEQYFGPGTRLTVT.

The J gene is TRBJ1-2, the V gene TRBV7-9, with D possibly being TRBD1 (6 bases). This CDR3 comprises 13 residues. Germline CDR1 is SEHNR and CDR2 is FQNEAQ (reference sequence). Trimming pared 5 bases from V and 8 bases from J, leaving 15 bases between. CDR3 loop: CASSRLRGSGYTF. CDR3 nucleotides: TGTGCCAGCAGCCGCCTCAGGGGCAGCGGCTACACCTTC.

V is TRBV2 and J is TRBJ1-3; TRBD1 aligns across 9 bases. CDR3 length: 15 residues. V gave up 4 bases and J gave up 4 bases; unmatched junction bases: 5. Per the germline V gene, CDR1 is SNHLY and CDR2 is FYNNEI. As DNA, the CDR3 is TGTGCCAGCAGTGTCTTACAGGGGGCGGGAAACACCATATATTTT. It yields the protein CASSVLQGAGNTIYF.

On this clonotype itself: This may stem from a read error, because a much larger clone lies one nucleotide away. This rearrangement joins TRBV12-3 or TRBV12-4 to TRBJ2-7; D unclear. This CDR3 is built from 13 residues. Trimming cost V 5 bases and J 3 bases, with 11 bases left between them. CDR3 sequence (DNA): TGTGCCAGCAGTCTGACTGATAACTACGAGCAGTACTTC. Translation: CASSLTDNYEQYF.